These 4 T cell receptor beta chains originate from one sample sequenced in a study of identical twins. TCRdb reanalysed the 5' RACE reads using MiXCR and keeps one entry per CDR3 protein. The sample contains about 470,000 distinct CDR3 sequences, roughly a quarter of which appear only once. These data were also filed under a second study, of T cells expressing NK-cell markers.

Sequenced input: CD4+ T cells sorted from blood. Source of these receptors: a woman under 30 in good health.

V usage is TRBV12-3 or TRBV12-4 and J usage is TRBJ2-1; 7 bases align to TRBD1. The CDR3 is made up of 12 amino acids. Germline trimming cut 2 bases from V and 12 bases from J; bases unmatched to any gene: 4. As DNA, the CDR3 is TGTGCCAGCAGTTTACGGGCAGGGGGGCAGTTCTTC. As protein: CASSLRAGGQFF.

This clonotype was observed a few times. V usage is TRBV5-1 and J usage is TRBJ2-7; 7 positions match TRBD1. V shed 1 base, J shed 2 bases, and the junction held 9 bases outside the gene matches. The CDR3 runs to 16 residues. CDR1 and CDR2 from the germline V gene are SGHRS and YFSETQ. This chain's CDR3 is CASSLSHSGQTYEQYF. In DNA form, the CDR3 reads TGCGCCAGCAGCTTGTCACACTCGGGACAGACCTACGAGCAGTACTTC.

The rearrangement uses TRBV20-1 and TRBJ2-1; D uncertain. Trimming stripped 0 bases from V and 5 bases from J, with 8 bases between. The germline CDR1 and CDR2 sequences are DFQATT and SNEGSKA (reference sequence). This CDR3 spans 13 amino acids. The CDR3 DNA reads TGCAGTGCTAGAGATTCCAGTAACAATGAGCAGTTCTTC. Translating gives CSARDSSNNEQFF.

This clonotype occurred a few times. This chain connects TRBV10-3 to TRBJ2-2, with unresolved D. Trimming took 2 bases from V and 2 from J, leaving 3 bases between them. Germline assignment: CDR1 ENHRY and CDR2 SYGVKD. This CDR3 is 13 amino acids long. The DNA for the CDR3 is TGTGCCATCAGTGAGGGTAACACCGGGGAGCTGTTTTTT. Translation gives CAISEGNTGELFF.